Shown below are 7 T cell receptor beta chains from a single sample sequenced in a study of technical replicates of blood from several donors. Assay: immunoSEQ multiplex PCR; the TCRdb copy retains only in-frame clones and omits some. The table has 40,000 to 55,000 clones, roughly 95% seen once. The sequencing input was T cells isolated from PBMCs. The receptors shown here come from a human donor in good health.

The CDR3 DNA follows: TGCGCCAGCAGCTTGTACGGGGAACAAGAGACCCAGTACTTC. Amino acids: CASSLYGEQETQYF. The chain uses TRBV5-1 and TRBJ2-5, with a tentative D call TRBD2 (5 bases). V was trimmed by 1 base and J by 2 bases, leaving 9 bases between them. The germline gives CDR1 SGHRS, CDR2 YFSETQ. The CDR3 length is 14 residues.

V is TRBV29-1 and J is TRBJ2-1; perhaps TRBD1 as D (5 bases). With 6 bases removed from V and 6 bases from J, the gap between germline ends came to 12 bases. The CDR3 contains 12 residues. Germline V CDR1 and CDR2: SQVTM, ANQGSEA. CDR3 sequence reads: CSVPDQGNEQFF. The CDR3 bases are TGCAGCGTCCCGGACCAGGGCAATGAGCAGTTCTTC.

The genes are TRBV15 and TRBJ1-1, with D possibly being TRBD1 (5 bases). Looked up from germline, CDR1 is LNHNV and CDR2 is YYDKDF (reference sequence). The V end lost 3 bases, the J end lost 9 bases, and 14 bases lay between the germline ends. This CDR3 comprises 13 residues. The CDR3, as DNA: TGTGCCACCAGCAGGGTGGACAATTTCAAAGCTTTCTTT. Its protein product is CATSRVDNFKAFF. Using reference TRBV15 and TRBJ1-1 for the parts outside the CDR3, the full variable domain is DAMVIQNPRYQVTQFGKPVTLSCSQTLNHNVMYWYQQKSSQAPKLLFHYYDKDFNNEADTPDNFQSRRPNTSFCFLDIRSPGLGDTAMYLCATSRVDNFKAFFGQGTRLTVV.

This rearrangement joins TRBV7-9 to TRBJ2-1; D possibly corresponds to TRBD2 (6 bases). The germline V gene has CDR1 SEHNR and CDR2 FQNEAQ (reference sequence). This CDR3 is built from 13 residues. Trimming removed 11 bases at V and 2 bases at J, with 13 bases between. CDR3 amino acids: CAVGGGPYNEQFF. The CDR3 region has the DNA TGTGCCGTAGGCGGAGGGCCCTACAATGAGCAGTTCTTC.

The CDR3 DNA is TGCAGTGGTTCCAGGGGCCTTGAGTTCTTC. Amino acid sequence: CSGSRGLEFF. The rearrangement uses TRBV20-1 and TRBJ2-1; D possibly corresponds to TRBD1 (6 bases). Trimming took 7 bases from V and 14 from J, leaving 15 bases between them. The CDR3 is 10 residues long. Germline assignment: CDR1 DFQATT and CDR2 SNEGSKA (reference sequence).

This clone has just one count. V is TRBV29-1 and J is TRBJ1-4, with D tentatively TRBD1 (6 bases). This CDR3 spans 13 amino acids. V lost 5 bases to trimming and J lost 8 bases, with 15 bases between them. Germline-derived CDR1 and CDR2 are SQVTM and ANQGSEA. The CDR3, as DNA: TGCAGCGTTCCCCAGGGGTTGGGGGAAAAACTGTTTTTT. It specifies CSVPQGLGEKLFF.

The chain combines TRBV6-5 with TRBJ1-1; D is perhaps TRBD1 (5 bases). This CDR3 has 13 amino acids. Trimming cost V 5 bases and J 5 bases, with 12 bases left between them. CDR1 and CDR2 (germline): MNHEY, SVGAGI. The CDR3 DNA follows: TGTGCCAGCAGTCTTTTATACAGGACTGAAGCTTTCTTT. Its translation is CASSLLYRTEAFF.